Shown below are 12 T cell receptor beta chains from a single sample sequenced in a study of type 1 and type 2 diabetes patients. PCR was run on genomic DNA. Amplification of the beta chain CDR3 used 30 forward and 13 reverse multiplex primers. In TCRdb, the multiplex PCR reads were re-called with MiXCR into one record per CDR3 protein. The sample includes 250,000 or so distinct CDR3 sequences, roughly 50% of them seen just once. The sample consisted of peripheral blood mononuclear cells (PBMCs). Every receptor here comes from a man between 18 and 35 years old with type 2 diabetes.

The V call is TRBV4-3, the J call TRBJ2-7; a possible D gene is TRBD1 (5 bases). Trimming shortened V by 0 bases and J by 2 bases, and 11 bases separated the two germline ends. The CDR3 totals 15 residues. Germline V lookup: CDR1 LGHNA, CDR2 YSLEER. The CDR3: CASSQDPQGPYEQYF. The CDR3 region has the DNA TGCGCCAGCAGCCAAGATCCCCAGGGTCCCTACGAGCAGTACTTC.

The chain carries TRBV7-2 and TRBJ2-5; D may match TRBD1 or TRBD2 (6 bases each). The better agreement between TRBJ2-7 and the DNA end casts doubt on the J call. Germline V CDR1 and CDR2: SGHTA, FQGNSA. This CDR3 is 17 amino acids long. DNA for the CDR3: TGTGCCAGCAGCTTATTGGGGGGCCAAGTTGGAGCCTACGAGCAGTACTTC. It is translated as CASSLLGGQVGAYEQYF.

The gene calls are TRBV30 and TRBJ2-6, with TRBD1 matching 8 bases. Germline-derived CDR1 and CDR2 are GTSNPN and SVGIG (reference sequence). Losses at the gene ends were 1 base for V and 5 bases for J; bases not matched to a gene: 4. The length of the CDR3 is 15 residues. The CDR3 loop is CAWSAGGGWANVLTF. The CDR3 nucleotides read TGTGCCTGGAGTGCAGGGGGCGGCTGGGCCAACGTCCTGACTTTC.

This clonotype has a handful of counts. The DNA of the CDR3 is TGTGCCAGCAGGTTCCTGACCTTAACTAATGAAAAACTGTTTTTT. Its protein product is CASRFLTLTNEKLFF. The J gene is TRBJ1-4, the V gene TRBV6-5; no definite D call. CDR1 and CDR2 from the germline V gene are MNHEY and SVGAGI. Between the trimmed V and J ends, which lost 6 bases and 1 base, there was a span of 12 bases. The CDR3 extends over 15 amino acids.

The gene calls are TRBV10-3 and TRBJ2-2; weak D call: TRBD2 (6 bases). Trimming pared 10 bases from V and 4 bases from J, leaving 19 bases between. The CDR3 runs 15 residues. Germline V gene data show CDR1 as ENHRY and CDR2 as SYGVKD. For the CDR3, the DNA is TGTGCCAGCAGAAGACTAGAATCCCCCACCGGGGAGCTGTTTTTT. It encodes CASRRLESPTGELFF.

This clonotype has just a few counts. The chain combines TRBV2 with TRBJ2-3; maybe TRBD1 (6 bases). From germline, CDR1 is SNHLY and CDR2 FYNNEI. The CDR3 covers 15 residues. Trimming removed 3 bases from V and 4 bases from J, with 14 bases in between. The CDR3 reads CASSEWARGADTQYF. The CDR3 DNA reads as TGTGCCAGCAGTGAGTGGGCCAGGGGTGCAGATACGCAGTATTTT. Combining the CDR3 with reference TRBV2 and TRBJ2-3 gives the whole variable domain EPEVTQTPSHQVTQMGQEVILRCVPISNHLYFYWYRQILGQKVEFLVSFYNNEISEKSEIFDDQFSVERPDGSNFTLKIRSTKLEDSAMYFCASSEWARGADTQYFGPGTRLTVL.

This clonotype was detected a few times. The chain combines TRBV27 with TRBJ1-1; 8 bases fit TRBD1. Germline values: CDR1 MNHEY, CDR2 SMNVEV (reference sequence). The CDR3 consists of 18 residues. The V and J ends lost 1 base and 3 bases, in that order; junction bases with no gene match: 13. This CDR3 is CASSLYPYSQGEDTEAFF. As DNA, the CDR3 is TGTGCCAGCAGTTTATACCCTTACTCACAGGGGGAGGACACTGAAGCTTTCTTT.

The chain combines TRBV28 with TRBJ2-6; D is unclear. V lost 3 bases, J lost 0 bases, and 9 bases lay in between. The CDR3 is 16 residues long. Germline lookup yields CDR1 MDHEN and CDR2 SYDVKM. CDR3 in amino acids: CASSFVGVSGANVLTF. The CDR3 region has the DNA TGTGCCAGCAGTTTCGTTGGGGTCTCTGGGGCCAACGTCCTGACTTTC.

This clonotype was detected a few times. This chain uses TRBV12-3 or TRBV12-4 with TRBJ1-1; tentative D call: TRBD1 (5 bases). The germline V and J ends were trimmed by 3 bases and 0 bases, with 14 bases remaining between them. CDR3 size: 16 residues. The chain's CDR3 is CASSFPGQGLNTEAFF. CDR3 DNA sequence: TGTGCCAGCAGTTTCCCAGGACAAGGTCTGAACACTGAAGCTTTCTTT.

This clonotype showed up just a few times. This sequence joins TRBV6-1 and TRBJ2-7; 13 nucleotides align to TRBD2. With 6 bases clipped from V and 7 bases from J, the junction kept 12 bases outside the gene matches. CDR1 is MNHNS, CDR2 SASEGT, per germline. The CDR3 runs to 16 residues. CDR3 sequence: CASSGSWTSGSREQYF. CDR3 DNA: TGTGCCAGCAGCGGTTCTTGGACTAGCGGGAGCCGTGAGCAGTACTTC.

This clonotype was observed a handful of times. This sequence joins TRBV15 and TRBJ2-3; tentatively, D is TRBD1 or TRBD2 (5 bases each). Per the germline V gene, CDR1 is LNHNV and CDR2 is YYDKDF (reference sequence). The CDR3 totals 16 residues. V dropped 0 bases and J dropped 5 bases, with 15 bases sitting between them. The CDR3 DNA sequence: TGTGCCACCAGCAGAGATTTGGCCAGGGCGGGAGATACGCAGTATTTT. It specifies CATSRDLARAGDTQYF.

The chain combines TRBV15 with TRBJ2-5; either TRBD1 or TRBD2 may fit D (5 bases each). Deletions cut 1 base from V and 4 bases from J, with 13 bases between. The CDR3 loop spans 15 amino acids. CDR1 is LNHNV, CDR2 YYDKDF, per germline (reference sequence). The CDR3 DNA sequence: TGTGCCACCAGCAGAGGACGAGGGGCGACAGAGACCCAGTACTTC. Protein sequence: CATSRGRGATETQYF.